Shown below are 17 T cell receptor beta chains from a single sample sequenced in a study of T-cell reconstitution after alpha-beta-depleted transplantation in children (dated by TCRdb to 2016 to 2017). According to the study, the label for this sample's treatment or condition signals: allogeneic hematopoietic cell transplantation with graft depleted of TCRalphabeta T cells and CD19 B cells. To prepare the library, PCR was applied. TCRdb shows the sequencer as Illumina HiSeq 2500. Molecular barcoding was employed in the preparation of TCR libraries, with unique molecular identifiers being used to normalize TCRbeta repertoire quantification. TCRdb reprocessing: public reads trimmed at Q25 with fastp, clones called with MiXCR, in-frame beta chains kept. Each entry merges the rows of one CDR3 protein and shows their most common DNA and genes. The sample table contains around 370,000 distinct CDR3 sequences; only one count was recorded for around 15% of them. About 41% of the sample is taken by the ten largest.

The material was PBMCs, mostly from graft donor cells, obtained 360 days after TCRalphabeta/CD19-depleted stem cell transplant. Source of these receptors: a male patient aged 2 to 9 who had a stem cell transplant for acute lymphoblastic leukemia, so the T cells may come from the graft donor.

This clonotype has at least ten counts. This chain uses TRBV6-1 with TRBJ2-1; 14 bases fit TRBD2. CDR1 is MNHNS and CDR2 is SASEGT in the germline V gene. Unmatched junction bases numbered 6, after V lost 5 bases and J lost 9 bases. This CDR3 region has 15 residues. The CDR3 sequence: CASSRLAGGLGEQFF. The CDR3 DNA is TGTGCCAGCAGTAGACTAGCGGGAGGGCTCGGTGAGCAGTTCTTC.

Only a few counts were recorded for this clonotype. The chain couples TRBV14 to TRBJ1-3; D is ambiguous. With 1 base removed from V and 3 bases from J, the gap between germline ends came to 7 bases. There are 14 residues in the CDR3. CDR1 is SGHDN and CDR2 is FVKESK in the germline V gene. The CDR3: CASSQAPDGNTIYF. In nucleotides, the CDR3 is TGTGCCAGCAGCCAAGCTCCCGATGGAAACACCATATATTTT.

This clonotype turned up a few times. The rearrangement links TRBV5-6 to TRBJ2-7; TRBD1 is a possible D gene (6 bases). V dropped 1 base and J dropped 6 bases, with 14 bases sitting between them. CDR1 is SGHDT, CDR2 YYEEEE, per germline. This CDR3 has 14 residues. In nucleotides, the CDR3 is TGTGCCAGCAGCTTGCGTCAGGGGCTCCTCGAGCAGTACTTC. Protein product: CASSLRQGLLEQYF.

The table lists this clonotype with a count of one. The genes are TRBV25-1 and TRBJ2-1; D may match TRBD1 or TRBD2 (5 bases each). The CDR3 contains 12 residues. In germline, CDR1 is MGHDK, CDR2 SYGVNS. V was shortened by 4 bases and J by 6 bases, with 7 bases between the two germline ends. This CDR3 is CASSAGSNEQFF. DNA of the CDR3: TGTGCCAGCAGTGCAGGGAGCAATGAGCAGTTCTTC.

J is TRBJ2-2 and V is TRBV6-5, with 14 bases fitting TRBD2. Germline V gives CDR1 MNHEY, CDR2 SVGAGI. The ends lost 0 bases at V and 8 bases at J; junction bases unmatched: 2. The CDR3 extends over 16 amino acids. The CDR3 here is CASSYSTSGRVGELFF. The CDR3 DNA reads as TGTGCCAGCAGTTACTCGACTAGCGGGAGGGTTGGGGAGCTGTTTTTT.

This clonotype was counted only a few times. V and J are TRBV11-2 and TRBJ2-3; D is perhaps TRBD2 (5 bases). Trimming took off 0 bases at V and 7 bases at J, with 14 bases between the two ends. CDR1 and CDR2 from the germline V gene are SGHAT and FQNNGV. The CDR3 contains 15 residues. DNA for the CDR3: TGTGCCAGCAGCTTAGAGGGATCCCTCGGGAATACGCAGTATTTT. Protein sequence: CASSLEGSLGNTQYF.

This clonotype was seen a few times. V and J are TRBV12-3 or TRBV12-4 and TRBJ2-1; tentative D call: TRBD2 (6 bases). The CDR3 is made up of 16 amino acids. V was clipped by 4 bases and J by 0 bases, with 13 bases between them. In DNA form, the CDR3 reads TGTGCCAGCAGTTCCTCGGGGGTCGTCTCCTACAATGAGCAGTTCTTC. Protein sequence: CASSSSGVVSYNEQFF.

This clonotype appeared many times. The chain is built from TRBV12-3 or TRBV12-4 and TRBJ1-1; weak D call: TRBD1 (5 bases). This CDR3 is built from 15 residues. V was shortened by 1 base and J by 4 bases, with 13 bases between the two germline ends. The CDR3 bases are TGTGCCAGCAGTTTAGGGGGCGCAGGAAGCACTGAAGCTTTCTTT. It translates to CASSLGGAGSTEAFF.

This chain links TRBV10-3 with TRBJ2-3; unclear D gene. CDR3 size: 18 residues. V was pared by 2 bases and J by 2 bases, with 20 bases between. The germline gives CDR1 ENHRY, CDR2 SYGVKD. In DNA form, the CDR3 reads TGTGCCATCAGTGAGCCCCCGGTAGGGCAGTTCTACACAGATACGCAGTATTTT. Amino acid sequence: CAISEPPVGQFYTDTQYF.

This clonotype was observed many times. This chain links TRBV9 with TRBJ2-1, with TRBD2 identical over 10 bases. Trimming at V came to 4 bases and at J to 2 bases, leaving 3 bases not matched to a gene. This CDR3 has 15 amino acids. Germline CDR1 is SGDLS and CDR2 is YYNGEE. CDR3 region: CASSILAGTYNEQFF. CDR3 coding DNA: TGTGCCAGCAGCATACTAGCGGGGACCTACAATGAGCAGTTCTTC. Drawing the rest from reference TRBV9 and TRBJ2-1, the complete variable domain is DSGVTQTPKHLITATGQRVTLRCSPRSGDLSVYWYQQSLDQGLQFLIQYYNGEERAKGNILERFSAQQFPDLHSELNLSSLELGDSALYFCASSILAGTYNEQFFGPGTRLTVL.

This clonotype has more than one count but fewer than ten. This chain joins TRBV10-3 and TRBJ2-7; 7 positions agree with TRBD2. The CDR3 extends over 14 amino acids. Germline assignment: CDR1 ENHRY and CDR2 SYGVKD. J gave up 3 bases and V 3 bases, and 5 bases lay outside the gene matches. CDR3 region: CAISEGLVHYEQYF. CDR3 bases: TGTGCCATCAGTGAAGGACTAGTTCACTACGAGCAGTACTTC.

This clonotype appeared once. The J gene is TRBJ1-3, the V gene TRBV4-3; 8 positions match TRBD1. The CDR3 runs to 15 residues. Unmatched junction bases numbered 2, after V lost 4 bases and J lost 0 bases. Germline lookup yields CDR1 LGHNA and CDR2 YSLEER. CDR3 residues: CASSRDRTSGNTIYF. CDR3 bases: TGCGCCAGCAGCCGGGACAGGACCTCTGGAAACACCATATATTTT.

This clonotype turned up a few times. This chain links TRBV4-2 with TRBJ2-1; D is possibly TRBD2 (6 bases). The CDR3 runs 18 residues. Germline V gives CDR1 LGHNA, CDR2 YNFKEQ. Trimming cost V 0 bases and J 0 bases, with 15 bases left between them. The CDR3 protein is CASSQDLLAPGSYNEQFF. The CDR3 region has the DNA TGTGCCAGCAGCCAAGATCTCCTAGCGCCGGGCTCCTACAATGAGCAGTTCTTC.

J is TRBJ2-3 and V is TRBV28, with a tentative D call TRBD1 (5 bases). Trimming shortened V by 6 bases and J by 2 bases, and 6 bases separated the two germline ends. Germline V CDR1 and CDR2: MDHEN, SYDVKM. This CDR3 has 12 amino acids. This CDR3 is CASRGHTDTQYF. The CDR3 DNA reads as TGTGCCAGCAGAGGACACACAGATACGCAGTATTTT.

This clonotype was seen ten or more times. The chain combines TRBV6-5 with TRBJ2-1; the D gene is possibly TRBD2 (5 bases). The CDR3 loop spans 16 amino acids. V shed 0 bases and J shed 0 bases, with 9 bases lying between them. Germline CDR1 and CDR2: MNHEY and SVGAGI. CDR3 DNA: TGTGCCAGCAGTTACTCGTCTGGGAGCTCCTACAATGAGCAGTTCTTC. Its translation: CASSYSSGSSYNEQFF.

This CDR3 reads CASTVYWDGNQPQHF. The CDR3 DNA reads as TGTGCCAGTACGGTATATTGGGATGGCAATCAGCCCCAGCATTTT. The V gene is TRBV19, the J gene TRBJ1-5; D unresolved. V shed 7 bases and J shed 2 bases, with 15 bases lying between them. Germline CDR1 is LNHDA and CDR2 is SQIVND (reference sequence). The CDR3 is 15 residues long. Together with reference TRBV19 and TRBJ1-5, the CDR3 gives the full variable domain: DGGITQSPKYLFRKEGQNVTLSCEQNLNHDAMYWYRQDPGQGLRLIYYSQIVNDFQKGDIAEGYSVSREKKESFPLTVTSAQKNPTAFYLCASTVYWDGNQPQHFGDGTRLSIL.

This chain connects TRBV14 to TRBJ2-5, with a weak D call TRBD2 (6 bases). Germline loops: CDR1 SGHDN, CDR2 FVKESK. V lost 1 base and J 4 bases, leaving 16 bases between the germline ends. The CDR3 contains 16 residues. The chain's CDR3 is CASSQVTSRSPETQYF. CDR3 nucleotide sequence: TGTGCCAGCAGCCAAGTAACTAGCCGGTCTCCAGAGACCCAGTACTTC.